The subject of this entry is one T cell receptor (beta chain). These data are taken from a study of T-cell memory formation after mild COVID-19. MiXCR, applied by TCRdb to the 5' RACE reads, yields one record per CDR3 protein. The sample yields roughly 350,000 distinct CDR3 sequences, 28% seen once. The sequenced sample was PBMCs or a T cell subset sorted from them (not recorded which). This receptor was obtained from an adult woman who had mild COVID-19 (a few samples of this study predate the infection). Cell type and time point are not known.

The CDR3 nucleotides read TGTGCCAGCAGCTTTGGACCCTCCGCGGGCTACACCTTC. Translation: CASSFGPSAGYTF. J is TRBJ1-2 and V is TRBV7-3; D uncertain. The CDR3 totals 13 residues. V was shortened by 3 bases and J by 8 bases, with 13 bases between the two germline ends. In germline, CDR1 is SGHTA, CDR2 FQGTGA.